This is a list of T cell receptor beta chains from one sample in a study of T cell responses to AZD1222 COVID-19 vaccine. Sequencing used immunoSEQ multiplex PCR; TCRdb keeps in-frame clones, though not all of them. The sample lists 110,000 to 150,000 clones, under 95% seen once, with about 1.9% in the top ten. The sample was peripheral blood, taken 28 days after the second AZD1222 dose. These receptors were taken from an adult who received the AZD1222 COVID-19 vaccine. Each CDR3 is given with its conserved first and last residue. The D gene is left open where the match is weak.

TRBV6-6 | NA | CASRSGGGGNQPQHF
TRBV30 | NA | CAWSVLRGKGQEKLFF
TRBV6-5 | TRBD1 | CASTTTGGVEKLFF
TRBV9 | TRBD2 | CASSVRAGGDFNEQFF
TRBV6-1 | TRBD1 | CASSEDRGGEKLFF
TRBV6-5 | TRBD1 | CASSYSTGDYGYTF
TRBV18 | NA | CASSPLGGGLMGEAFF
TRBV5-1 | NA | CASSLESPGYYEKLFF
TRBV5-6 | NA | CASSLSPGQTNYGYTF
TRBV6-5 | NA | CASTSRTDTQYF
TRBV19 | TRBD2 | CASSIVPGTSGREYEQYF
TRBV11-2 | TRBD1 | CASSIPAGQGGREQFF
TRBV7-2 | NA | CASSLPGRGTYRNEQFF
TRBV7-9 | TRBD1 | CASSRKRRDRGSRGQPQHF
TRBV12-3/TRBV12-4 | NA | CASSLGGNEQFF
TRBV5-1 | NA | CASSLGGASNNEQFF
TRBV6-6 | TRBD1 | CASSYLPTGDYGYTF
TRBV12-3/TRBV12-4 | NA | CASSFERVYEQYF
TRBV9 | NA | CASSVVGVGYTF
TRBV19 | TRBD1 | CASSIGFRQGSQPQHF
TRBV4-1 | NA | CASSHPGRTREQYF
TRBV2 | NA | CASIEGTKGAFF
TRBV5-5 | TRBD1 | CASTGTGGREKLFF
TRBV5-6 | NA | CASSFQETQYF
TRBV5-1 | NA | CASSLITGSDTQYF
TRBV27 | TRBD1 | CASSANRGGVNTEAFF
TRBV13 | TRBD2 | CASSSREDSGELFF
TRBV7-2 | TRBD2 | CASSPTSGTYNEQFF
TRBV9 | TRBD1 | CASSVGTGGTDTQYF
TRBV5-5 | TRBD1 | CASSLTGGTETQYF
TRBV30 | NA | CAWSRLQAVQPQHF
TRBV3-1/TRBV3-2 | NA | CASSQGPSQPAEQYF